The clone carrying this TCR beta chain appeared many times. Its antigen remains unknown. This entry is derived from a study of T cells after yellow fever vaccination. General study points: Most primary-vaccination clones reappeared after the booster (96% CD4, about 88% CD8).

TCRdb fed the 5' RACE reads into MiXCR, producing one record per CDR3 protein. The sample gives 230,000 or so distinct CDR3 sequences, approximately 3.6% of which show up once; approximately 18% is in the top ten. The germline V gene has CDR1 SGHRS and CDR2 YFSETQ. The CDR3 length is 15 residues. J lost 5 bases, V lost 3 bases, and 4 bases had no gene match. This chain joins TRBV5-1 and TRBJ2-2, with TRBD1 matching 10 bases. Source: PBMCs, taken 15 days after the yellow fever booster vaccination. This TCR came from a man aged 18 to 29 who received the YFV17D yellow fever vaccine. The CDR3 nucleotides read TGCGCCAGCAGCTCCAGACAGGGGGCGACCGGGGAGCTGTTTTTT. Translated, it gives CASSSRQGATGELFF.